The present T cell receptor (beta chain) was sequenced within a study of T cell responses to AZD1222 COVID-19 vaccine. About this clone: Its antigen is not identified.

From germline, CDR1 is SNHLY and CDR2 FYNNEI. V dropped 11 bases and J dropped 3 bases, with 25 bases sitting between them. The CDR3 runs to 16 residues. Study findings and constraints: Distributed over spike, vaccine-associated CD4 TCRs predominated at 160-218 and 743-854. An increase in Spike-specific TCR breadth and depth was observed after two AZD1222 doses.

TCRdb keeps only in-frame clones here, not all; method: immunoSEQ multiplex PCR. The profile shows some 200,000 clones, 90% of them singletons. This specimen consisted of peripheral blood, obtained on day 0 of AZD1222 vaccination. The TCR comes from an adult in good health. The genes are TRBV2 and TRBJ1-2; D possibly corresponds to TRBD1 (5 bases). The CDR3 region is CAGTEVVGIYDYGYTF. The CDR3 bases are TGTGCCGGGACCGAGGTTGTGGGTATATATGACTATGGCTACACCTTC.